Sequencing of this TCR beta chain was carried out in a study of Ad26.COV2.S vaccination and SARS-CoV-2 variants. About the study: As a participant in COV1001, the donor was in the Ad26.COV2.S trial arm. The study, taken as a whole, reports: Assessments of TCR breadth and depth may have underestimated the total T cell responses. Researchers reported similar non-spike TCR breadth in vaccine and placebo recipients.

Data came from immunoSEQ multiplex PCR; TCRdb stores just in-frame clones and leaves some out. The sample carries about 320,000 clones, 85% to 90% recorded once. Germline V CDR1 and CDR2: LGHDT, YNNKEL (reference sequence). V was shortened by 0 bases and J by 7 bases, with 12 bases between the two germline ends. The CDR3 totals 14 residues. Remarks on this clone: Its antigen remains unidentified.

Treatment indicated: around 19 received Ad26.COV2.S at low or high dose, single or two shots; about 5 received placebo; per-sample allocation not given. Following the first vaccine or placebo injection, samples were taken on day 63. At a Boston site, the person donating was an adult of 18-55 years. Sequenced here: peripheral blood, sampled in a trial of Ad26.COV2.S vaccine versus placebo. The source is a person aged 18 to 59 who received the Ad26.COV2.S COVID-19 vaccine or a placebo. The chain uses TRBV3-1 (or the pseudogene TRBV3-2) and TRBJ1-1; D is possibly TRBD1 (5 bases). The CDR3: CASSQDALGLEAFF. The CDR3 bases are TGTGCCAGCAGCCAAGATGCTCTGGGGCTTGAAGCTTTCTTT.